This TCR beta chain derives from a study of OX40 agonist ivuxolimab in advanced cancers. Worth noting for this clone: Its matching antigen is unknown.

Generated by immunoSEQ multiplex PCR, the TCRdb table keeps only in-frame clones and is missing some. This repertoire shows roughly 70,000 clones, approximately 86% found once; its top ten account for roughly 3%. Study findings and constraints: Dose levels from 0.1 to 3.0 mg/kg saw CD4+ and CD8+ blood T cells expand clonally by week 6. Partial responders at 0.1-3.0 mg/kg showed near-lowest clonal expansion.

V was clipped by 6 bases and J by 2 bases; unmatched bases: 1. This CDR3 comprises 13 residues. Germline CDR1 GTSNPN, CDR2 SVGIG (reference sequence). This clonotype was sampled from an adult with an advanced solid tumor such as melanoma, head and neck, liver or kidney cancer. The source material was CD4+ or CD8+ T cells sorted from blood, sampled in a trial of the OX40 agonist ivuxolimab. The gene calls are TRBV30 and TRBJ1-3; 10 bases align to TRBD1. Here the CDR3 reads CACGQGAGNTIYF. In nucleotides, the CDR3 is TGTGCCTGTGGACAGGGGGCTGGAAACACCATATATTTT.